Below, one T cell receptor (beta chain) is given with its context. Its antigen is still unknown. Per-base quality was not reported, and no clone a single base away is much larger than it. The data were obtained in a study of radiation and T cells in renal cell carcinoma (dated by TCRdb to 2020 to 2021). Study-wide context: Samples came from a clinical trial, in which primary renal cell carcinomas received 15 Gy stereotactic body radiation therapy followed by nephrectomy 4 weeks later. A total of around 50 samples underwent TCR beta sequencing, made up of around 26 tumors and some 27 peripheral blood samples. Across all 53 samples, 4,016,671 unique CDR3 nucleotide sequences encoding 2 million to 3 million unique CDR3 amino acid sequences were identified.

The time point label, read with the paper, signifies: baseline pretreatment blood. The treatment or condition label of this sample denotes: 15 Gy SBRT to primary tumor, nephrectomy 4 weeks later. Serial peripheral blood from radiation-treated patients was sampled at baseline, 2 weeks and 4 weeks after SBRT to track tumor-enriched clonotypes. Every patient's renal cell carcinoma showed clear cell pathology. The QIAamp DNA Blood Mini Kit (Qiagen) was used to prepare genomic DNA for TCR sequencing. The analyses included only samples that passed all quality control checks. Following the manufacturer's recommendations, the immunoSEQ kit was used to generate TCR beta libraries from genomic DNA. To prepare libraries, a first multiplex PCR with proprietary primers was run, followed by a second PCR that added unique barcodes, and a bead cleanup was done after each round. Each sample batch included a kit-provided positive control reaction and a negative control reaction. The final libraries were assessed on an Agilent 4200 TapeStation D1000 ScreenTape, pooled by volume, and quantified by qPCR. Sequencing ran on an Illumina NextSeq500 with a MidOutput 150-cycle cartridge, using 156 Read1 and 15 Index1 cycles with kit custom primers. The pooled library was loaded at around 1.1 pM with a roughly 20% PhiX control spike-in. From the authors' description of their analysis: Vendor-processed data were analyzed in R, with a clonotype defined as all T cells sharing the same CDR3 nucleotide sequence. For clone abundance analyses, frequencies were normalized to the 10,000 most abundant clones in each sample. Public T cell clones, averaging fewer than five per sample, were removed before analysis. Tumor-enriched and baseline blood-enriched clonotypes were defined by at least a 32-fold difference in abundance between compartments. Clonotypes expanded or contracted between blood time points were identified with a beta-binomial differential abundance model. Tumor-blood repertoire similarity was measured with the Baroni-Urbani and Buser coefficient, and groups were compared using two-tailed Wilcoxon tests in R. Imported from immuneACCESS, the table was reduced by TCRdb to in-frame sequences with V and J called. These copies leave out some clones; in studies compared against another copy, an unresolved V gene accounts for under half, and the cause of the remainder is not known. V and J calls plus clone size are reproduced from that table; the DNA served to infer D and trimming. The sample has approximately 120,000 clones on record, 80% to 85% of them singletons. Of the sample, around 3% is held by the ten largest clones.

Study-wide findings and limitations: Because no pretreatment tumor biopsies were available, whether clonotypes were present in the tumor at baseline could not be determined. Changes in the blood repertoire were not tracked past 4 weeks after treatment. Effects of radiation dose or scheduling on the TCR repertoire could not be addressed with the single-armed trial design. An increase in top tumor clonotypes in blood was observed from baseline to 2 weeks post-radiation, followed by contraction by 4 weeks, which was taken to suggest transient expansion of tumor-resident clones.

The clonotype comes from a woman between 55 and 75 years old with renal cell carcinoma. Source: blood, taken from a patient whose treatment included radiotherapy and nephrectomy.

The CDR3 protein is CASSQNSGANVLTF. DNA sequence: TGCGCCAGCAGTCAAAATTCTGGGGCCAACGTCCTGACTTTC. The rearranged segments are TRBV23-1 and TRBJ2-6; there is no confident call for the D gene. TRBV23-1 is labeled an ORF, and its function is uncertain. Trimming removed 2 bases from V and 1 base from J, leaving 3 bases between the germline ends. There are 14 amino acids in the CDR3, from cysteine to phenylalanine inclusive. The kept DNA is CDR3 alone, 42 bases in frame from the first base.